There are many counts of the clone carrying this T cell receptor beta chain. Its antigen is not known. TCRdb re-derived calls from the 5' RACE reads in MiXCR, one entry per CDR3 protein. The data contain about 200,000 distinct CDR3 sequences, more than 8% of them seen just once; the ten biggest clones take up approximately 3.3%. Germline V gene lookup returns CDR1 MNHNS and CDR2 SASEGT. Between the trimmed V and J ends, which lost 8 bases and 3 bases, there was a span of 11 bases. The CDR3 loop spans 13 amino acids. This sample is drawn from a study of T-cell memory formation after mild COVID-19. Study-wide results and limits: Clones contracting over day 15 to 85 were CD4/CD8 balanced, with later expanders leaning CD4+. SARS-CoV-2 specificity of second-wave clones peaking day 37 was unconfirmed. Chiefly within CM and EM were the contracting CD4+ clones; CD8+ ones were within EMRA.

The source is a man younger than 30 who had mild COVID-19 (a few samples of this study predate the infection). Cell type and time point are not known. V usage is TRBV6-1 and J usage is TRBJ1-5; no definite D call. The specimen was PBMCs or a T cell subset sorted from them (not recorded which). This chain's CDR3 is CASGVRANQPQHF. CDR3 sequence (DNA): TGTGCCAGCGGGGTTAGGGCCAATCAGCCCCAGCATTTT.